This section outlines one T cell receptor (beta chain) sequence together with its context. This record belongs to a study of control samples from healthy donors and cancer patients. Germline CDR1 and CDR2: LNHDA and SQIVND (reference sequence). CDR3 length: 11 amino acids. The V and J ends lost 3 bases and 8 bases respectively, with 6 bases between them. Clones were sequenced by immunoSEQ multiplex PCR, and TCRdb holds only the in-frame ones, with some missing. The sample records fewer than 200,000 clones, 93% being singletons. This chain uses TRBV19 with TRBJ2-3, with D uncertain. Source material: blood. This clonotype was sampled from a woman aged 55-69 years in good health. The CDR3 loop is CASSIASTQYF. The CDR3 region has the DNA TGTGCCAGTAGTATCGCCAGTACGCAGTATTTT.